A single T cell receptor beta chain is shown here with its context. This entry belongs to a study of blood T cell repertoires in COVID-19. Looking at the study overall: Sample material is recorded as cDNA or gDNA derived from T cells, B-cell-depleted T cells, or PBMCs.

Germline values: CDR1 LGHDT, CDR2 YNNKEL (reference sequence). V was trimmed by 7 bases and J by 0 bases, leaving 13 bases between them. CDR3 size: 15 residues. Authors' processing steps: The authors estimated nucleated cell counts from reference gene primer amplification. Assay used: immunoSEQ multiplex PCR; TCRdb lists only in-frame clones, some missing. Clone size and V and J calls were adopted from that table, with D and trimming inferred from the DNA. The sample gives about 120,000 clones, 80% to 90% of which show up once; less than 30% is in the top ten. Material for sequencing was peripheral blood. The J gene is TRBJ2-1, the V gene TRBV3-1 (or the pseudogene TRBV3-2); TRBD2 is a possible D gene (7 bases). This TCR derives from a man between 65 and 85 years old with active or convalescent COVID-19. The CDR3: CASTRGGSSYNEQFF. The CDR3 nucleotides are TGTGCCAGCACCAGGGGCGGGAGCTCCTACAATGAGCAGTTCTTC.